Each of the 26 T cell receptor beta chains below was sequenced from the same sample in a study of Ad26.COV2.S vaccination and SARS-CoV-2 variants. Sample treatment: some 20 received Ad26.COV2.S at low or high dose, single or two shots; roughly five received placebo; per-sample allocation not given. Collection of the samples took place on day 63 after the first injection of vaccine or placebo. The data were produced by immunoSEQ multiplex PCR, yet TCRdb's version contains in-frame clones alone and is incomplete. The data hold about 350,000 clones, with around 83% observed a single time. This sample comprised peripheral blood, obtained in a trial of Ad26.COV2.S vaccine versus placebo. These receptors originate from a person between 18 and 60 years old who received the Ad26.COV2.S COVID-19 vaccine or a placebo.

V is TRBV11-3 and J is TRBJ2-5; 7 positions agree with TRBD1. The CDR3 has 13 residues. The V gene's germline CDR1 is SGHNT and CDR2 YENEEA. Losses at the gene ends were 6 bases for V and 2 bases for J; bases not matched to a gene: 3. CDR3 nucleotides: TGTGCCAGCAGTCGACAGGGACAAGAGACCCAGTACTTC. It yields the protein CASSRQGQETQYF.

The J gene is TRBJ2-7, the V gene TRBV27; 11 bases map to TRBD2. CDR3 size: 15 residues. Germline CDR1 and CDR2: MNHEY and SMNVEV (reference sequence). J was trimmed by 2 bases and V by 6 bases; bases with no gene match: 6. CDR3 protein: CASSGLAGGTYEQYF. As DNA, the CDR3 is TGTGCCAGCAGCGGACTAGCGGGCGGAACCTACGAGCAGTACTTC.

The CDR3, as DNA: TGTGCCAGTAGTATAGGGACTAGCGGGGATAATGAGCAGTTCTTC. It encodes CASSIGTSGDNEQFF. The genes are TRBV19 and TRBJ2-1; 12 nucleotides agree with TRBD2. V was clipped by 1 base and J by 7 bases; unmatched bases: 2. Germline values: CDR1 LNHDA, CDR2 SQIVND (reference sequence). The length of the CDR3 is 15 residues.

This chain connects TRBV10-3 to TRBJ2-2; unclear D gene. There are 13 residues in the CDR3. Trimming stripped 0 bases from V and 6 bases from J, with 5 bases between. Germline values: CDR1 ENHRY, CDR2 SYGVKD. The CDR3 is CAISESEAGELFF. DNA of the CDR3: TGTGCCATCAGTGAGTCCGAGGCCGGGGAGCTGTTTTTT.

The DNA for the CDR3 is TGCAGTGCTAGTACCGGGGATACTGAAGCTTTCTTT. Translated: CSASTGDTEAFF. The rearrangement joins TRBV20-1 to TRBJ1-1; the D is unclear. This CDR3 comprises 12 residues. Trimming left V 3 bases short and J 5 bases short, with 10 bases between. The V gene's germline CDR1 is DFQATT and CDR2 SNEGSKA (reference sequence).

This clone appeared a few times. J is TRBJ2-1 and V is TRBV20-1; 11 bases fit TRBD2. With 3 bases clipped from V and 7 bases from J, the junction kept 17 bases outside the gene matches. Looked up from germline, CDR1 is DFQATT and CDR2 is SNEGSKA (reference sequence). This CDR3 contains 18 residues. CDR3 nucleotides: TGCAGTGCTAGTCCTCCACTCGGCACTAGCGGGAGTAGTAATGAGCAGTTCTTC. Its translation: CSASPPLGTSGSSNEQFF.

As DNA, the CDR3 is TGCGCCAGCAGCTTGGTCCCGTCTAGTAGAGATACGCAGTATTTT. Translated: CASSLVPSSRDTQYF. This chain links TRBV5-1 with TRBJ2-3; D call uncertain. CDR3 size: 15 residues. With 0 bases removed from V and 5 bases from J, the gap between germline ends came to 13 bases. CDR1 and CDR2 from the germline V gene are SGHRS and YFSETQ.

The chain combines TRBV2 with TRBJ1-1, with D possibly matching TRBD1 (6 bases). This CDR3 comprises 14 residues. V shed 11 bases and J shed 0 bases, with 16 bases lying between them. Germline CDR1 SNHLY, CDR2 FYNNEI. Written as DNA, the CDR3 is TGTGCCGGAACAGGGAGTCTAATGAACACTGAAGCTTTCTTT. It specifies CAGTGSLMNTEAFF.

The chain combines TRBV5-1 with TRBJ2-5; 7 nucleotides line up with TRBD2. V lost 4 bases to trimming and J lost 7 bases; unmatched junction nucleotides: 13. Looked up from germline, CDR1 is SGHRS and CDR2 is YFSETQ. The CDR3 totals 15 residues. The CDR3, as DNA: TGCGCCAGCAGCCCCATAACTAGCGTGGCCGGGACCCAGTACTTC. Residues: CASSPITSVAGTQYF.

CDR3 loop: CASSLGTSVNTQYF. CDR3 in DNA: TGCGCCAGCAGCCTGGGGACTAGCGTCAATACGCAGTATTTT. This chain joins TRBV5-1 and TRBJ2-3; 10 positions match TRBD2. The CDR3 contains 14 residues. After removal of 4 bases from V and 7 bases from J, the junction contained 6 bases not matched to a gene. Per germline, CDR1 SGHRS and CDR2 YFSETQ.

The rearrangement links TRBV4-1 to TRBJ2-6; D is ambiguous. Looked up from germline, CDR1 is MGHRA and CDR2 is YSYEKL. This CDR3 is built from 15 residues. V was cut by 2 bases and J by 0 bases, with 5 bases left in between. In DNA, the CDR3 is TGCGCCAGCAGCCAATATACCTCTGGGGCCAACGTCCTGACTTTC. Its protein product is CASSQYTSGANVLTF.

The chain combines TRBV14 with TRBJ1-1, with 7 positions matching TRBD1. The CDR3 length is 17 residues. Germline values: CDR1 SGHDN, CDR2 FVKESK. The V gene end was trimmed by 4 bases and the J gene end by 1 base; junction bases not matched to a gene: 12. CDR3 sequence (DNA): TGTGCCAGCAGCCGCCAACAGCTTCGACAGGGGAACACTGAAGCTTTCTTT. Residues: CASSRQQLRQGNTEAFF.

The rearrangement uses TRBV13 and TRBJ2-5, with D unclear. This CDR3 comprises 15 residues. V gave up 0 bases and J gave up 0 bases, with 8 bases separating them. Germline loops: CDR1 PRHDT, CDR2 FYEKMQ (reference sequence). In DNA, the CDR3 is TGTGCCAGCAGCTTAGGAACGGTGTACCAAGAGACCCAGTACTTC. Translating gives CASSLGTVYQETQYF. Complete variable domain (other parts from reference TRBV13 and TRBJ2-5): AAGVIQSPRHLIKEKRETATLKCYPIPRHDTVYWYQQGPGQDPQFLISFYEKMQSDKGSIPDRFSAQQFSDYHSELNMSSLELGDSALYFCASSLGTVYQETQYFGPGTRLLVL.

In this sample, this clone turned up once. The V and J genes are TRBV5-8 and TRBJ1-2; D perhaps matches TRBD1 (5 bases). The CDR3 spans 17 residues. Germline CDR1 is SGHTS and CDR2 is YDEGEE. With 0 bases removed from V and 0 bases from J, the gap between germline ends came to 15 bases. Here the CDR3 DNA reads TGTGCCAGCAGCTTGGGGGACCCATACAAAGCTAACTATGGCTACACCTTC. Translation gives CASSLGDPYKANYGYTF.

V and J are TRBV4-3 and TRBJ2-7, with 8 bases that match TRBD2. After removal of 3 bases from V and 3 bases from J, the junction contained 1 base not matched to a gene. This CDR3 comprises 13 residues. Germline V gene lookup returns CDR1 LGHNA and CDR2 YSLEER. The CDR3 region has the DNA TGCGCCAGCAGCCAGGGACTAGACTACGAGCAGTACTTC. Its protein product is CASSQGLDYEQYF.

The chain recombines TRBV7-2 with TRBJ2-7, with 8 bases that match TRBD2. The trim removed 3 bases at V and 6 bases at J, leaving 13 bases unmatched. The germline gives CDR1 SGHTA, CDR2 FQGNSA. There are 16 residues in the CDR3. CDR3 in amino acids: CASSFQAGVSSGEQYF. CDR3 bases: TGTGCCAGCAGCTTCCAAGCGGGAGTAAGTTCAGGCGAGCAGTACTTC. The variable domain in full, with the rest retrieved from reference TRBV7-2 and TRBJ2-7, is GAGVSQSPSNKVTEKGKDVELRCDPISGHTALYWYRQSLGQGLEFLIYFQGNSAPDKSGLPSDRFSAERTGGSVSTLTIQRTQQEDSAVYLCASSFQAGVSSGEQYFGPGTRLTVT.

This clone has a single count. The V call is TRBV4-1, the J call TRBJ1-2, with 7 bases aligning to TRBD1. Germline loops: CDR1 MGHRA, CDR2 YSYEKL. V lost 4 bases, J lost 7 bases, and 12 bases stayed unmatched. This CDR3 is built from 15 residues. The CDR3 here is CASSPEVTGVGGYTF. CDR3 sequence (DNA): TGCGCCAGCAGCCCCGAAGTTACAGGGGTTGGTGGCTACACCTTC.

The V call is TRBV19, the J call TRBJ2-2; D is ambiguous. The CDR3 covers 15 residues. V lost 3 bases to trimming and J lost 2 bases, with 10 bases between them. Per germline, CDR1 LNHDA and CDR2 SQIVND (reference sequence). CDR3 amino acids: CASSIAPSNTGELFF. In DNA form, the CDR3 reads TGTGCCAGTAGTATTGCCCCCTCAAACACCGGGGAGCTGTTTTTT.

The chain uses TRBV6-2 or TRBV6-3 and TRBJ1-1; 7 nucleotides match TRBD1. After removal of 5 bases from V and 10 bases from J, the junction contained 4 bases not matched to a gene. The CDR3 totals 11 residues. The germline V gene has CDR1 MNHEY and CDR2 SVGEGT. The CDR3 DNA is TGTGCCAGCAGTCCGAGACAGGGAGCTTTCTTT. It translates to CASSPRQGAFF.

This clone was counted between two and nine times. The chain combines TRBV7-2 with TRBJ2-3, with D unresolved. CDR3 length: 12 amino acids. V was clipped by 2 bases and J by 4 bases, with 4 bases between them. Germline CDR1 reads SGHTA; CDR2 reads FQGNSA. The DNA of the CDR3 is TGTGCCAGCAGCTTACAGTCAGATACGCAGTATTTT. Translation: CASSLQSDTQYF.

The chain links TRBV9 to TRBJ2-5; D unresolved. Germline V lookup: CDR1 SGDLS, CDR2 YYNGEE. The V gene lost 3 bases and the J gene lost 0 bases, with 3 bases spanning the gap. The CDR3 has 12 residues. The CDR3 bases are TGTGCCAGCAGCGGCCACCAAGAGACCCAGTACTTC. Its protein is CASSGHQETQYF.

V and J are TRBV25-1 and TRBJ1-4; TRBD1 is a possible D gene (6 bases). This CDR3 contains 17 residues. With 2 bases removed from V and 6 bases from J, the gap between germline ends came to 19 bases. Germline assignment: CDR1 MGHDK and CDR2 SYGVNS. The CDR3 region is CASSEIGGGNKDEKLFF. DNA for the CDR3: TGTGCCAGCAGTGAAATCGGAGGGGGGAATAAAGATGAAAAACTGTTTTTT.

This clone was seen only once. This sequence joins TRBV10-1 and TRBJ2-1; D ambiguous. Trimming took 3 bases from V and 1 from J, leaving 10 bases between them. The CDR3 length is 15 residues. Germline CDR1 and CDR2: WNHNN and SYGVQD (reference sequence). CDR3 residues: CASSEYGESYNEQFF. DNA of the CDR3: TGCGCCAGCAGTGAATATGGGGAATCCTACAATGAGCAGTTCTTC.

This clone was observed a single time. The chain has TRBV18 and TRBJ2-1; D is undetermined. V lost 3 bases and J lost 8, with 14 bases in between. Germline CDR1 KGHSH, CDR2 LQKENI. CDR3 length: 14 residues. The CDR3 coding sequence is TGTGCCAGCTCACCGAACCTAGGCGTGGATGAGCAGTTCTTC. This sequence encodes CASSPNLGVDEQFF.

This chain connects TRBV27 to TRBJ2-1; 10 bases agree with TRBD2. This CDR3 contains 16 residues. V trimming: 0 bases; J trimming: 4 bases; junction bases outside the gene matches: 3. The germline CDR1 and CDR2 sequences are MNHEY and SMNVEV (reference sequence). The CDR3 DNA follows: TGTGCCAGCAGTTTATCGTTAGCGGGGGGTTACAATGAGCAGTTCTTC. It yields the protein CASSLSLAGGYNEQFF.

This clone was detected once. The chain is built from TRBV7-2 and TRBJ2-7; 10 nucleotides agree with TRBD1. The CDR3 runs 14 residues. The trim removed 4 bases at V and 4 bases at J, leaving 4 bases unmatched. Germline assignment: CDR1 SGHTA and CDR2 FQGNSA. CDR3 DNA sequence: TGTGCCAGCAGCTCTCCGGGACAGGGGTACGAGCAGTACTTC. Translating it yields CASSSPGQGYEQYF.